This T cell receptor beta chain is from a study of blood T cell repertoires in COVID-19 (dated by TCRdb to 2020 to 2021). At the level of the whole study: Collaborator samples came from the United States, Italy and Spain and covered acute and convalescent phases of COVID-19. Deeply sampled blood TCRbeta repertoires from subjects exposed to, actively infected with, or recovered from COVID-19 were included in the dataset. Where available, HLA class I and class II types were taken from metadata supplied by the sample provider and were not determined by assay-based typing. The repertoires were released in a freely available public database intended as a resource for research on the immune response to SARS-CoV-2. Sample metadata almost always included a de-identified subject ID, COVID-19 status, age in years and sex. The samples were drawn from two sources: the first 160 participants of the ongoing ImmuneRACE study, and fewer than 1,500 subjects contributed by 6 global collaborators. The material from the prospective study consisted of cDNA or gDNA derived from T cells, B-cell-depleted T cells, or PBMCs.

The CDR3 covers 13 residues, taking in both the cysteine and the phenylalanine. The CDR3 DNA has 39 bases and is translated from base 1. Participants in the prospective study were aged about 18 to 95 years, lived in about two dozen United States geographic areas, and enrolled through a virtual design. To assign participants to cohorts, the prospective study relied on clinical history that participants themselves reported in a screening survey and a study questionnaire. ImmuneRACE Cohort 3 recovered participants were defined by two consecutive negative NP/OP PCR tests, healthcare professional clearance, or symptom resolution. Each participant in the prospective study had whole blood, serum and a nasopharyngeal or oropharyngeal swab collected by mobile phlebotomists. Additional blood draws and questionnaires over an approximately 2-month period could optionally be provided by prospective study participants. Before DNA extraction, prospective study blood samples were shipped either frozen or at room temperature.

Study-wide conclusions, independent of this receptor: The amount of clinical and demographic metadata varied by source and participant and was provided uncurated.

The immunoSEQ Assay, a bias-controlled multiplex PCR, was used to amplify TCRbeta CDR3 regions from genomic DNA. Per the authors' processing: Nucleated cell counts per sample were estimated from amplification of reference gene primers within the assay. To quantify the absolute abundance of each unique TCRbeta CDR3 rearrangement, sequence reads were collapsed and filtered. For each sample, productive Simpson clonality was calculated as the square root of Simpson's diversity index over productive rearrangements. TCRdb retrieved this table from immuneACCESS and kept in-frame rearrangements only. Not all clones are present; in checked studies, unresolved V genes account for under half, and no reason is known for the remainder. That table furnishes V, J and clone size, whereas the DNA furnished D and trimming. The sample includes around 250,000 clones, with around 86% observed a single time. 15% to 17% of the sample is taken by the ten largest.

Worth noting for this clone: Its binding antigen is unknown. The input lacks base qualities; no much larger clone sits a single base away.

Rearrangement joined TRBV21-1 to TRBJ2-7; the table assigns TRBD1, which was not confirmed against the DNA. TRBV21-1 is a pseudogene locus. Sequencing was done on a sample of PBMCs or T cells enriched from blood (not recorded which). This TCR was sampled from a man in his late teens or twenties who had recovered from COVID-19. The CDR3 reads CASSKDKDYEQYF. The nucleotides read TGTGCCAGCAGCAAGGACAAAGACTACGAGCAGTACTTC.